The rows below give T cell receptor beta chains drawn from one sample of a study of CD8+CD57+ T cells in acquired aplastic anemia. TCRdb itself ran the reads through MiXCR, one entry per CDR3 protein. The sample includes more than 250,000 distinct CDR3 sequences, roughly 50% seen only once; the top ten take around 7.6%. Material for sequencing was sorted CD4+, CD8+, or CD8+CD57+ T cells (not recorded which) from PBMCs. Receptor source: a human donor with severe aplastic anemia or a healthy control (not recorded which). The CDR3 runs from the conserved cysteine through the conserved F or W. The D gene is left open where the match is weak. Expanded clones are given a class, and other clones once, few, many or no size at all.

V gene	J gene	D gene	clone size	CDR3 protein	CDR3 DNA
TRBV7-3	TRBJ2-5	TRBD2	few	CASSPSGGAFQTQYF	TGTGCCAGCAGTCCTAGCGGGGGGGCTTTCCAGACCCAGTACTTC
TRBV7-3	TRBJ2-3	TRBD2	many	CASSRGGAAPDTQYF	TGTGCCAGCAGTCGGGGGGGGGCAGCCCCAGATACGCAGTATTTT
TRBV19	TRBJ2-7	NA	many	CASSIEDNYEQYF	TGTGCCAGTAGTATAGAGGATAACTACGAGCAGTACTTC
TRBV6-1	TRBJ2-1	TRBD2	NA	CASSFSGGVEDEQFF	TGTGCCAGCAGTTTCAGCGGGGGGGTCGAGGATGAGCAGTTCTTC
TRBV7-9	TRBJ2-3	TRBD2	many	CASSPPGSGGTDTQYF	TGTGCCAGCAGCCCGCCCGGTAGCGGGGGGACAGATACGCAGTATTTT
TRBV19	TRBJ2-1	TRBD2	NA	CASRPGAGGNEQFF	TGTGCCAGTAGGCCGGGGGCGGGGGGAAATGAGCAGTTCTTC
TRBV9	TRBJ2-7	TRBD2	once	CASSVAGTSGAYEQYF	TGTGCCAGCAGCGTAGCGGGGACTAGCGGGGCCTACGAGCAGTACTTC
TRBV7-3	TRBJ1-1	TRBD1	once	CASSFQPQGINTEAFF	TGTGCCAGCAGCTTTCAACCACAGGGGATCAACACTGAAGCTTTCTTT
TRBV5-8	TRBJ1-1	NA	many	CASRERIADTEAFF	TGTGCCAGCAGGGAGAGGATAGCCGACACTGAAGCTTTCTTT
TRBV9	TRBJ1-6	NA	NA	CASSAQGSSYNSPLHF	TGTGCCAGCAGCGCCCAGGGAAGTTCCTATAATTCACCCCTCCACTTT
TRBV6-5	TRBJ1-2	NA	NA	CASCPGWAGGYTF	TGTGCCAGCTGTCCCGGGTGGGCGGGTGGCTACACCTTC
TRBV7-7	TRBJ1-1	NA	NA	CASTHPAGRSNTEAFF	TGTGCTAGCACCCACCCCGCGGGACGGTCGAACACTGAAGCTTTCTTT
TRBV6-5	TRBJ1-6	NA	NA	CASRAGYNSPLHF	TGTGCCAGCAGGGCAGGCTATAATTCACCCCTCCACTTT
TRBV28	TRBJ2-3	TRBD1	NA	CASSLYRGRDTQYF	TGTGCCAGCAGTTTATACAGGGGGCGAGATACGCAGTATTTT
TRBV2	TRBJ1-2	NA	NA	CASMSSWADSYHTF	TGTGCCAGCATGTCCTCCTGGGCAGACTCATACCACACCTTC
TRBV2	TRBJ1-5	NA	many	CASNPLRERVDQPQHF	TGTGCCAGCAACCCCCTCCGGGAGAGGGTGGACCAGCCCCAGCATTTT
TRBV28	TRBJ1-5	NA	many	CASSFLTASLPQHF	TGTGCCAGCAGTTTTCTTACAGCTTCTCTGCCCCAGCATTTT
TRBV7-7	TRBJ1-4	TRBD1	many	CASSAGTGFGKLFF	TGTGCTAGCAGCGCCGGGACAGGGTTCGGAAAACTGTTTTTT
TRBV15	TRBJ2-5	NA	NA	CATSLGQETQYF	TGTGCCACCAGTCTGGGCCAAGAGACCCAGTACTTC
TRBV29-1	TRBJ2-7	TRBD1	NA	CSAGVRGYEQYF	TGCAGCGCCGGGGTCAGGGGGTACGAGCAGTACTTC
TRBV5-1	TRBJ2-7	NA	many	CASTLRASEGEQYF	TGCGCCAGCACCCTAAGGGCTAGCGAAGGCGAGCAGTACTTC
TRBV24-1	TRBJ1-2	NA	NA	CATSDFPVSNYGYTF	TGTGCCACCAGTGATTTTCCCGTCAGTAACTATGGCTACACCTTC
TRBV6-1	TRBJ2-7	NA	NA	CASSEGGQLNYEQYF	TGTGCCAGCAGTGAAGGCGGTCAGCTAAACTACGAGCAGTACTTC
TRBV3-1	TRBJ2-4	NA	NA	CASSARGENIQYF	TGTGCCAGCAGCGCCAGGGGGGAAAACATTCAGTACTTC
TRBV7-9	TRBJ2-5	NA	few	CASSWGTENETQYF	TGTGCCAGCAGTTGGGGGACGGAGAATGAGACCCAGTACTTC
TRBV5-1	TRBJ2-7	NA	NA	CASSAGLYEQYF	TGCGCCAGCAGTGCAGGGCTCTACGAGCAGTACTTC
TRBV20-1	TRBJ2-5	TRBD2	NA	CSASALAGGEETQYF	TGCAGTGCTAGTGCTCTAGCGGGAGGTGAAGAGACCCAGTACTTC
TRBV7-7	TRBJ2-5	TRBD2	NA	CASSLLGASGGEQETQYF	TGTGCTAGCAGCTTACTCGGGGCTAGCGGGGGGGAACAAGAGACCCAGTACTTC
TRBV24-1	TRBJ1-2	NA	NA	CATSDLQIGAGFYGYTF	TGTGCCACCAGTGATTTGCAAATCGGTGCAGGGTTCTATGGCTACACCTTC
TRBV4-2	TRBJ1-1	NA	NA	CASSQDPLRNTEAFF	TGTGCCAGCAGCCAAGATCCTCTGCGGAACACTGAAGCTTTCTTT
TRBV20-1	TRBJ1-1	TRBD1	NA	CSARDRETEAFF	TGCAGTGCCCGGGACAGGGAGACTGAAGCTTTCTTT
TRBV7-2	TRBJ2-7	NA	few	CASSEARPYEQYF	TGTGCCAGCAGTGAGGCTCGACCCTACGAGCAGTACTTC
TRBV5-1	TRBJ2-2	NA	NA	CASSTGQTLNTGELFF	TGCGCCAGCAGCACCGGACAGACTTTGAACACCGGGGAGCTGTTTTTT
TRBV11-1	TRBJ1-2	NA	many	CASSLSNSLYGYTF	TGTGCCAGCAGCTTATCCAACAGTCTCTATGGCTACACCTTC
TRBV27	TRBJ2-1	NA	many	CASSLDAGTRANNEQFF	TGTGCCAGCAGCTTGGATGCCGGGACTCGAGCGAACAATGAGCAGTTCTTC
TRBV2	TRBJ1-5	NA	few	CASSENQGSQPQHF	TGTGCCAGCAGTGAAAACCAGGGAAGTCAGCCCCAGCATTTT
TRBV6-1	TRBJ1-6	NA	NA	CASIPGHQNSPLHF	TGTGCCAGCATCCCGGGACACCAAAATTCACCCCTCCACTTT
TRBV20-1	TRBJ2-5	TRBD2	once	CSARTWTSGDQETQYF	TGCAGTGCTAGGACTTGGACTAGCGGGGACCAAGAGACCCAGTACTTC
TRBV5-6	TRBJ2-7	NA	NA	CASSSEAFWDEQYF	TGTGCCAGCAGTTCTGAAGCTTTTTGGGACGAGCAGTACTTC